The 8 T cell receptor beta chains in this list originate from one sample, sequenced in a study of T cells in localized non-small cell lung cancer. Only in-frame clones appear in the TCRdb table, and some are missing; sequencing was by immunoSEQ multiplex PCR. Found here are some 3,500 clones, 42% of them singletons; the top ten hold 15% to 18%. Sequencing was performed on lung tumor tissue, taken before any cancer treatment. Every receptor here comes from a male donor older than 55 with stage I lung adenocarcinoma.

J is TRBJ1-2 and V is TRBV6-8, with D possibly matching TRBD1 (6 bases). The CDR3 contains 16 residues. Germline-derived CDR1 and CDR2 are MNHGY and SAAAGT. With 5 bases removed from V and 7 bases from J, the gap between germline ends came to 23 bases. The CDR3 spells CASSSNTEQGMGGYTF. DNA for the CDR3: TGTGCCAGCAGTAGCAATACGGAACAGGGAATGGGTGGCTACACCTTC.

This clone was counted a few times. This chain connects TRBV30 to TRBJ1-3, with TRBD1 matching over 7 bases. The CDR3 totals 14 residues. CDR1 and CDR2 (germline): GTSNPN, SVGIG (reference sequence). J lost 2 bases, V lost 3 bases, and 4 bases had no gene match. Written as DNA, the CDR3 is TGTGCCTGGAGCTTCGGGACAGCTGGAAACACCATATATTTT. The encoded protein is CAWSFGTAGNTIYF.

CDR3 residues: CASSIGQGAILAKNIQYF. The CDR3 DNA reads TGTGCCAGCAGTATAGGACAGGGGGCGATCCTAGCCAAAAACATTCAGTACTTC. The chain combines TRBV28 with TRBJ2-4; 11 nucleotides align to TRBD1. CDR3 length equals 18 residues. The V gene end was trimmed by 5 bases and the J gene end by 0 bases; junction bases not matched to a gene: 9. The germline gives CDR1 MDHEN, CDR2 SYDVKM.

This clone was picked up a small number of times. The chain is built from TRBV10-2 and TRBJ1-1, with D unclear. The CDR3 has 15 residues. The germline V gene encodes CDR1 WSHSY and CDR2 SAAADI. Between the trimmed V and J ends, which lost 8 bases and 3 bases, there was a span of 19 bases. The CDR3: CASQDGRSGDTEAFF. CDR3 sequence (DNA): TGCGCCAGCCAGGACGGTCGGAGTGGGGACACTGAAGCTTTCTTT.

Here the CDR3 DNA reads TGTGCCAGCTCACCCGAAGAAGAGACCCAGTACTTC. Translated: CASSPEEETQYF. V is TRBV18 and J is TRBJ2-5, with unresolved D. Germline V gene sequence: CDR1 KGHSH, CDR2 LQKENI. The CDR3 length is 12 residues. V gave up 3 bases and J gave up 3 bases, with 5 bases separating them. Using reference TRBV18 and TRBJ2-5 for the parts outside the CDR3, the full variable domain is NAGVMQNPRHLVRRRGQEARLRCSPMKGHSHVYWYRQLPEEGLKFMVYLQKENIIDESGMPKERFSAEFPKEGPSILRIQQVVRGDSAAYFCASSPEEETQYFGPGTRLLVL.

The gene calls are TRBV14 and TRBJ2-3, with D uncertain. V was pared by 3 bases and J by 4 bases, with 5 bases between. This CDR3 contains 12 residues. The V gene's germline CDR1 is SGHDN and CDR2 FVKESK. CDR3 DNA: TGTGCCAGCAGCCAGACTCCAGATACGCAGTATTTT. Its protein product is CASSQTPDTQYF. The full variable domain, in which reference TRBV14 and TRBJ2-3 provide the parts outside the CDR3, is EAGVTQFPSHSVIEKGQTVTLRCDPISGHDNLYWYRRVMGKEIKFLLHFVKESKQDESGMPNNRFLAERTGGTYSTLKVQPAELEDSGVYFCASSQTPDTQYFGPGTRLTVL.

A few counts support this clone. This chain connects TRBV11-3 to TRBJ1-2; 10 nucleotides agree with TRBD1. The CDR3 is 14 residues long. Germline CDR1 reads SGHNT; CDR2 reads YENEEA. V lost 6 bases and J lost 2; bases outside the gene matches: 3. The chain's CDR3 is CASRMTGGNYGYTF. CDR3 DNA sequence: TGTGCCAGCAGGATGACAGGGGGCAACTATGGCTACACCTTC.

This clone was picked up a small number of times. The gene calls are TRBV28 and TRBJ2-7; D is perhaps TRBD2 (5 bases). Germline V gene lookup returns CDR1 MDHEN and CDR2 SYDVKM. The V gene lost 3 bases and the J gene lost 5 bases, with 14 bases spanning the gap. CDR3 size: 14 residues. CDR3: CASSLTAPSHEQYF. CDR3 DNA sequence: TGTGCCAGCAGTTTGACGGCTCCTAGCCACGAGCAGTACTTC.